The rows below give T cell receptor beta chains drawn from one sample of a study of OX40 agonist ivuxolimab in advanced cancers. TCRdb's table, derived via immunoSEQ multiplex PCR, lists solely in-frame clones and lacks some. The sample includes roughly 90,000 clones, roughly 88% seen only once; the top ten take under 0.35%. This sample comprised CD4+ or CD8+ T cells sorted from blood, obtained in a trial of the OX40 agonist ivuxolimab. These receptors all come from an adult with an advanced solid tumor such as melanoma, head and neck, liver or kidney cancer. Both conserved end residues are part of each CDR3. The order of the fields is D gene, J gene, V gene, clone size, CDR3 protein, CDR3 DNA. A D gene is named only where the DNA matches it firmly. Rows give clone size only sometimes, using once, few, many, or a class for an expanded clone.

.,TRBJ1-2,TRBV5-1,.,CASSSPGVQGYTF,TGCGCCAGCAGCTCTCCAGGGGTACAAGGCTACACCTTC
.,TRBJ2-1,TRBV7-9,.,CASSLAGGEQFF,TGTGCCAGCAGCTTAGCAGGGGGTGAGCAGTTCTTC
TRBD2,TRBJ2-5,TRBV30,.,CAWTSGRSETQYF,TGTGCCTGGACTAGCGGGAGGTCGGAGACCCAGTACTTC
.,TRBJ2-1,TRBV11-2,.,CASKPAAWAVRDHEQFF,TGTGCCAGCAAACCCGCGGCATGGGCGGTTAGGGATCATGAGCAGTTCTTC
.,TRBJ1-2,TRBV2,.,CASSASGGGTYGYTF,TGTGCCAGCAGTGCCTCCGGTGGAGGGACCTATGGCTACACCTTC
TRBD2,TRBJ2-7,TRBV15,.,CATSRDSSGLSYEQYF,TGTGCCACCAGCAGAGATTCTAGCGGGCTCTCCTACGAGCAGTACTTC
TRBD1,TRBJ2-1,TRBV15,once,CATSRGGTGLHNEQFF,TGTGCCACCAGCAGAGGGGGGACAGGGCTCCACAATGAGCAGTTCTTC
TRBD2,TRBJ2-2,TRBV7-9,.,CASSTSGLAGVGTGELFF,TGTGCCAGCAGCACTAGTGGACTAGCGGGAGTGGGTACCGGGGAGCTGTTTTTT
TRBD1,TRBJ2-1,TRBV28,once,CASSNPGQGYNEQFF,TGTGCCAGCAGTAATCCGGGACAGGGGTACAATGAGCAGTTCTTC
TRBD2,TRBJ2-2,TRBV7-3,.,CASSPRTSGRVAGELFF,TGTGCCAGCAGCCCCCGGACTAGCGGGAGAGTCGCCGGGGAGCTGTTTTTT
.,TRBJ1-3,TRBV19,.,CASSIGQGALTGNTIYF,TGTGCCAGTAGTATAGGCCAAGGGGCGCTGACTGGAAACACCATATATTTT
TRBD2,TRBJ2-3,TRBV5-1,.,CASSTTSGTQYF,TGCGCCAGCAGCACGACTAGCGGCACGCAGTATTTT
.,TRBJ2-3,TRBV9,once,CASSLSPTSTDTQYF,TGTGCCAGCAGCCTGTCCCCAACTAGCACAGATACGCAGTATTTT
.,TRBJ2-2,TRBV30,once,CAWSEQGGVTGELFF,TGTGCCTGGAGCGAACAGGGTGGGGTCACCGGGGAGCTGTTTTTT
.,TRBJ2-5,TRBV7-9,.,CASSFGQQETQYF,TGTGCCAGCAGCTTCGGACAGCAAGAGACCCAGTACTTC
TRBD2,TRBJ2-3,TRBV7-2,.,CASSSLGLAGMADTQYF,TGTGCCAGCAGCTCCTTAGGGTTAGCGGGAATGGCAGATACGCAGTATTTT
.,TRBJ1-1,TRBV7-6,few,CASSSGSEAFF,TGTGCCAGCAGCTCAGGATCTGAAGCTTTCTTT